Reported below is one TCR beta chain. This clonotype was counted only a few times. Its antigen is unknown. No base quality information exists; no much larger clone differs at one position. This sample was taken from a study of T-cell memory formation after mild COVID-19 listed by TCRdb under 2021. General notes on the study: Most TCR sequence clusters were specific to one of the two donors. The cohort comprised two young, previously healthy adult volunteers, one female and one male. Longitudinal TCRalpha and TCRbeta repertoire sequencing tracked T-cell clones expanding and contracting after mild COVID-19 in a couple of donors.

What the research found in general, with its limitations: The study covered only two mild cases, and larger cohorts including severe cases with pre-infection samples were considered necessary. The detection of some responding clones in pre-infection memory suggests that pre-existing cross-reactive memory T cells joined the SARS-CoV-2 response. Clones contracting from day 15 to 85 had balanced CD4/CD8 phenotypes, while a second wave expanding from day 15 to 37 was biased towards CD4+. Contracting CD4+ clones were located mainly in the CM and EM memory subsets, whereas CD8+ clones were found to be enriched in EMRA. SARS-CoV-2 specificity of the second-wave clones peaking on day 37 was not confirmed.

Including cysteine and phenylalanine, the CDR3 has 13 amino acids. The read is trimmed to its CDR3 DNA, 39 bases read in frame from base 1. The V end loses 3 bases and the J end loses 11 bases, and a stretch of 14 bases separates them. For CDR1 and CDR2, the germline V gene (reference sequence) lists LNHDA and SQIVND. Ficoll-Paque density gradient centrifugation was used to isolate PBMCs. Reads for this sample came from an Illumina NovaSeq 6000. Using 5'RACE with constant-segment primers, TCRalpha and TCRbeta cDNA libraries were constructed, with sample barcodes and unique molecular identifiers added in the process. Trizol reagent was used to extract RNA from every sample. Libraries were amplified in two PCR steps, with a second sample barcode and Illumina TruSeq adapters added in the second step. Libraries were sequenced on an Illumina NovaSeq with 2 x 150 bp paired-end reads. The authors' pipeline ran thus. The reads were demultiplexed and collapsed into UMI-guided consensus sequences using migec v1.2.7. Using mixcr v2.1.11, UMI consensuses were aligned to TRA and TRB V and J templates and then assembled into clonotypes. A clonotype was counted as expanded or contracted only when both edgeR and NoisET called the clonotype significant, with the noise models trained on biological replicates. For edgeR calls, the cutoffs were a false discovery rate-adjusted p below 0.01 and a log2 fold-change threshold of 1. As an exploratory analysis of dynamics, max-normalized trajectories of the 1000 most abundant clonotypes were examined with PCA combined with hierarchical clustering. Separately sequenced CD4+ and CD8+ repertoires were used to assign the CD4 or CD8 phenotype of responding clones. The public reads were reprocessed in TCRdb via fastp at Q25 and MiXCR, keeping in-frame beta chains. Every distinct CDR3 protein forms one entry, paired with its most common genes and DNA. These V and J calls derive from TCRdb rather than the authors' analysis. A total of approximately 250,000 distinct CDR3 sequences appear in this sample, 16% of them only once. Jointly, the top ten make up 20% to 25% of the sample.

The source of this sequence is a man younger than 30 who had mild COVID-19 (a few samples of this study predate the infection). The sample titles of this study are shuffled in the database, so cell type and time point are left out; the donor was told from shared clones. Here the chain combines TRBV19 and TRBJ1-5; tentative D gene TRBD1, with 5 bases matching. The sequenced material came from PBMCs or a T cell subset sorted from them (not recorded which). The DNA reads as follows: TGTGCCAGTAGTATTATGGTCGGGGGAGCCCAGCATTTT. It encodes CASSIMVGGAQHF.